The source of this T cell receptor (beta chain) is a study of human T cells and chemical hapten exposure. This clonotype was found a few times. The time point denotes: patch test 3, about 24 weeks after DPC sensitization. The treatment was: therapeutic diphenylcyclopropenone sensitization with weekly scalp DPC. In TCRdb, the RACE reads were re-called with MiXCR into one record per CDR3 protein. Of about 190,000 distinct CDR3 sequences detected, under 25% appear once; the ten largest clones hold 2% to 2.5%. The CDR3 totals 17 residues. V shed 5 bases, J shed 0 bases, and the junction held 9 bases outside the gene matches. Germline-derived CDR1 and CDR2 are LGHDT and YNNKEL (reference sequence).

Sample: whole blood, taken in connection with sensitization to the hapten diphenylcyclopropenone (DPC). The clonotype originates from a woman in her thirties or forties with alopecia areata. Some clones in this sample may be carry-over from other donors' samples. The gene calls are TRBV3-1 and TRBJ1-1; 10 bases are a match to TRBD1. The CDR3 sequence is CASSGGTGAALNTEAFF. The CDR3 DNA follows: TGTGCCAGCAGCGGTGGGACAGGGGCCGCCCTGAACACTGAAGCTTTCTTT. Drawing the rest from reference TRBV3-1 and TRBJ1-1, the complete variable domain is DTAVSQTPKYLVTQMGNDKSIKCEQNLGHDTMYWYKQDSKKFLKIMFSYNNKELIINETVPNRFSPKSPDKAHLNLHINSLELGDSAVYFCASSGGTGAALNTEAFFGQGTRLTVV.